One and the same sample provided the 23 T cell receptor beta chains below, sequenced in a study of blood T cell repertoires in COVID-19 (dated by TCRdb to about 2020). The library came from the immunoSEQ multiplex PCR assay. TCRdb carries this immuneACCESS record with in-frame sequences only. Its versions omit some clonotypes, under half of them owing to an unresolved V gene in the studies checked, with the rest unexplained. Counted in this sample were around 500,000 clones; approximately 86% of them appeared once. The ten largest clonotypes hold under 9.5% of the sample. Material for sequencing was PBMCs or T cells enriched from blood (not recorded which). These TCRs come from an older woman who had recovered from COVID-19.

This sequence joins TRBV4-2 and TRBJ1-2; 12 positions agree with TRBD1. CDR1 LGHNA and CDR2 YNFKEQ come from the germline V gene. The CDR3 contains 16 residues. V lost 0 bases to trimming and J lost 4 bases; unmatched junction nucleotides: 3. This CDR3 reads CASSQEVGQGAYGYTF. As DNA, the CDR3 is TGTGCCAGCAGCCAAGAAGTGGGACAGGGGGCCTATGGCTACACCTTC.

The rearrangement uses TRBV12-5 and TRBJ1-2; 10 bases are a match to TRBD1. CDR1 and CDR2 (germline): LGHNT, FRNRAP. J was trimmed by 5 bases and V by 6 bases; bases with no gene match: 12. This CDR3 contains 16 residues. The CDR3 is CASGPLPGQGFYGYTF. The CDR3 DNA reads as TGTGCTAGTGGCCCCTTACCGGGACAGGGGTTTTATGGCTACACCTTC. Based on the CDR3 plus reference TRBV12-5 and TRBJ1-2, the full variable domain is DARVTQTPRHKVTEMGQEVTMRCQPILGHNTVFWYRQTMMQGLELLAYFRNRAPLDDSGMPKDRFSAEMPDATLATLKIQPSEPRDSAVYFCASGPLPGQGFYGYTFGSGTRLTVV.

The CDR3 DNA sequence: TGTGCCAGCAGCTTGGGAGCGGGGGGGCCGCTGAGGTCCGAGCAGTACTTC. Translation: CASSLGAGGPLRSEQYF. The V call is TRBV5-4, the J call TRBJ2-7; 10 nucleotides line up with TRBD2. From germline, CDR1 is SGHNT and CDR2 YYREEE (reference sequence). This CDR3 contains 17 residues. The junction had 12 bases not matched to a gene; V was cut back by 0 bases and J by 6 bases.

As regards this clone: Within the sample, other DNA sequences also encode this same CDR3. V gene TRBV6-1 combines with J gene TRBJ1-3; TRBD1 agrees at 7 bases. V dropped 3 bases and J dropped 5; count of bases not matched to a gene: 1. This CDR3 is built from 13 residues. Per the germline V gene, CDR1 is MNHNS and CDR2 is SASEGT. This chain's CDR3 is CASSDRGRNTIYF. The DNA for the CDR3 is TGTGCCAGCAGTGACAGGGGGAGAAACACCATATATTTT.

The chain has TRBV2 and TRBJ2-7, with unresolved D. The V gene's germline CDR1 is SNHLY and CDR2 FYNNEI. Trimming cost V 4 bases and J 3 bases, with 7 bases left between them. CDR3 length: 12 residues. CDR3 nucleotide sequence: TGTGCCAGCAGTGGACGAGGCTACGAGCAGTACGTC. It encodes CASSGRGYEQYV.

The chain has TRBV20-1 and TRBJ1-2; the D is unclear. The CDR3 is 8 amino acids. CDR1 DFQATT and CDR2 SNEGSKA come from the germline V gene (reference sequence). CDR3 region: CRVGDLTF. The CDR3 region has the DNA TGCAGAGTGGGAGATCTCACCTTC.

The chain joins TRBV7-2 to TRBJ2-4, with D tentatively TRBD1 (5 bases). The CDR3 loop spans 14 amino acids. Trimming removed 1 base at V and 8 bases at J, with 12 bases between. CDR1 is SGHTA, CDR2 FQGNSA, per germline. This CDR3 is CASSLEGQGYIQYF. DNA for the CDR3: TGTGCCAGCAGCTTAGAGGGGCAGGGATACATTCAGTACTTC.

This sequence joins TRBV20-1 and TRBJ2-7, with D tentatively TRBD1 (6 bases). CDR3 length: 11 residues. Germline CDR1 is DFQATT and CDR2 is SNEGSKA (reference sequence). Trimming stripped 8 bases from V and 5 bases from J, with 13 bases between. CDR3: CSTYRADEQYF. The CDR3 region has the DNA TGCAGTACGTACAGGGCCGACGAGCAGTACTTC.

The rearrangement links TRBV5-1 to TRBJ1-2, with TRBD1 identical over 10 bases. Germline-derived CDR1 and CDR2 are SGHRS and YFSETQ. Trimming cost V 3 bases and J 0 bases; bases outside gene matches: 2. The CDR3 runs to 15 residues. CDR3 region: CASSSGTGANYGYTF. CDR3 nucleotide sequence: TGCGCCAGCAGCTCTGGGACAGGGGCTAACTATGGCTACACCTTC.

As DNA, the CDR3 is TGTGCCAGCAGGACCCAGGGCTCTGGGGCCAACGTCCTGACTTTC. Translating it yields CASRTQGSGANVLTF. V is TRBV11-2 and J is TRBJ2-6; maybe TRBD1 (5 bases). The CDR3 covers 15 residues. Trimming cost V 6 bases and J 0 bases, with 9 bases left between them. CDR1 is SGHAT, CDR2 FQNNGV, per germline.

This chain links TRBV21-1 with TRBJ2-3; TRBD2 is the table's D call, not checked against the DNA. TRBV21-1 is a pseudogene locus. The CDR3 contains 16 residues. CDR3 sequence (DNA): TGTGCCAGCAGCAAAGGACTCGACTATATCACAGATACGCAGTATTTT. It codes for CASSKGLDYITDTQYF.

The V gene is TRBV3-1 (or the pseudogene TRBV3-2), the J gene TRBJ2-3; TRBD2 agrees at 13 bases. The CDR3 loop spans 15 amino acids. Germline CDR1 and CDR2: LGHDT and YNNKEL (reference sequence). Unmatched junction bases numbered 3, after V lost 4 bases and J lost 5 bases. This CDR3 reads CASSPLAGGRDTQYF. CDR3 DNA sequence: TGTGCCAGCAGCCCACTAGCGGGGGGGCGAGATACGCAGTATTTT.

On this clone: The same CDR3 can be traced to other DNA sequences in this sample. The CDR3 DNA is TGTGCCAGCAGTTCGACCGGCGGTGGCTACACCTTC. It specifies CASSSTGGGYTF. The chain combines TRBV6-5 with TRBJ1-2; unclear D gene. CDR3 length: 12 residues. Germline CDR1 is MNHEY and CDR2 is SVGAGI. V was shortened by 4 bases and J by 7 bases, with 10 bases between the two germline ends.

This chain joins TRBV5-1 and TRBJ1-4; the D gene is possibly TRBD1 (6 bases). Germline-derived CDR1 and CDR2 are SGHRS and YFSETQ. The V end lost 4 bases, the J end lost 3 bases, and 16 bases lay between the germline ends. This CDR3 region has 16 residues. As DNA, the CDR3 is TGCGCCAGCAGCCTAGCATCCGGGACACCTAATGAAAAACTGTTTTTT. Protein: CASSLASGTPNEKLFF.

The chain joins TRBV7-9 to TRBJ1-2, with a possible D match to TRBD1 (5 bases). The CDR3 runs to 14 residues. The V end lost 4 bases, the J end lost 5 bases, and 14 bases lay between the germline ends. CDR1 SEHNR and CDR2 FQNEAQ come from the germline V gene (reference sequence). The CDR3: CASSSQGGEYGYTF. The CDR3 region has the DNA TGTGCCAGCAGCTCCCAGGGTGGCGAATATGGCTACACCTTC.

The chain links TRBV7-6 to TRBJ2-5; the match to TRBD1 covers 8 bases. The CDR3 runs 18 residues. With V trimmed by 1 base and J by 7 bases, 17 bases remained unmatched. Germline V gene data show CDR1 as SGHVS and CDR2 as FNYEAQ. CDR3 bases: TGTGCCAGCAGCTTAGTGGGTTCGGCAGGGGGCAATCGAGGGACCCAGTACTTC. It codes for CASSLVGSAGGNRGTQYF.

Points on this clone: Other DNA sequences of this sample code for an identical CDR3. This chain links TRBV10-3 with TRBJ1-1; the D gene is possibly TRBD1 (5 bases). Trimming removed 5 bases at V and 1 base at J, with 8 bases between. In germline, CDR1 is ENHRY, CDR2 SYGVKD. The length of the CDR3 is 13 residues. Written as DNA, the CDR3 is TGTGCCATCAGTACAGGACAGAACACTGAAGCTTTCTTT. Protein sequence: CAISTGQNTEAFF.

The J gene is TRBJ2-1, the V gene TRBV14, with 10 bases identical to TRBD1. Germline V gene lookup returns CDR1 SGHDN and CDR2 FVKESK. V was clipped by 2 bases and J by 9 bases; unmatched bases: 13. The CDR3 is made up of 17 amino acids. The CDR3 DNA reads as TGTGCCAGCAGCCAACTTCCCGGGACAGGGGATTCTTTTGAGCAGTTCTTC. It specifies CASSQLPGTGDSFEQFF. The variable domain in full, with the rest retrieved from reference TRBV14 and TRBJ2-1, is EAGVTQFPSHSVIEKGQTVTLRCDPISGHDNLYWYRRVMGKEIKFLLHFVKESKQDESGMPNNRFLAERTGGTYSTLKVQPAELEDSGVYFCASSQLPGTGDSFEQFFGPGTRLTVL.

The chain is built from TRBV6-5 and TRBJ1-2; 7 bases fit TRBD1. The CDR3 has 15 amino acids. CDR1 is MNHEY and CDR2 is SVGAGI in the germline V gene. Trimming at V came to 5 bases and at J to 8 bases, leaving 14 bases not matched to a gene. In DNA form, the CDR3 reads TGTGCCAGCAGTACCACAGGGGAGAAAATTAGAGGCTACACCTTC. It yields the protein CASSTTGEKIRGYTF.

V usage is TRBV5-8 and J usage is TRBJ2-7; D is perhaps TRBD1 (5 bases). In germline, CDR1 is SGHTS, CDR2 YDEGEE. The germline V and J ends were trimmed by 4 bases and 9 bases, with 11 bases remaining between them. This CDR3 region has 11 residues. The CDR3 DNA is TGTGCCAGCAGCCCTCCAGGGCCGCAGTACTTC. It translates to CASSPPGPQYF.

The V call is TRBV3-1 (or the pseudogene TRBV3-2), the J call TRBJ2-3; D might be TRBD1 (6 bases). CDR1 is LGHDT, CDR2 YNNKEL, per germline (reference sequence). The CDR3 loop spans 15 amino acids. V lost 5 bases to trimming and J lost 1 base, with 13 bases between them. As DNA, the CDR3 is TGTGCCAGCAGCTCAGGGGTTGAGGGCACAGATACGCAGTATTTT. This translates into CASSSGVEGTDTQYF.

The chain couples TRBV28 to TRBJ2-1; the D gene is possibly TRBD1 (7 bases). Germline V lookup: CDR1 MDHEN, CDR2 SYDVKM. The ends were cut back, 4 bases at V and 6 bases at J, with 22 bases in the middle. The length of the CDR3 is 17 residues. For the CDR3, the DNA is TGTGCCAGCAGTTCCCCCAGGGGACAGAAGGGGGGCAATGAGCAGTTCTTC. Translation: CASSSPRGQKGGNEQFF.

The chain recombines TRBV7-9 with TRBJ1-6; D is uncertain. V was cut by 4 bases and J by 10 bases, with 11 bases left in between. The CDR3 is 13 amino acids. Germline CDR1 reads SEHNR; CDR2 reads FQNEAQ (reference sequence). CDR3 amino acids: CASSSRLGSPLHF. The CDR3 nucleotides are TGTGCCAGCAGCTCCAGACTCGGGTCACCCCTCCACTTT. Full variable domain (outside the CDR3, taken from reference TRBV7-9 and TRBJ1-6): DTGVSQNPRHKITKRGQNVTFRCDPISEHNRLYWYRQTLGQGPEFLTYFQNEAQLEKSRLLSDRFSAERPKGSFSTLEIQRTEQGDSAMYLCASSSRLGSPLHFGNGTRLTVT.